The following is a T cell receptor (beta chain) sequence with its context. What it binds is not known. These data originate in a study of beta chain features in type 1 diabetes. Study-level findings and limits: When Type 1 diabetes patients were examined, their TCRB CDR3s proved moderately but significantly shorter in all four CD4+ subsets. In the patient group, naive, central memory and Treg TCRB repertoires seemed more alike than in the healthy donor group. Type 1 diabetes patients had fewer VDJ junction insertions and more deletions.

What was sequenced were expressed TCRB transcripts, since all of the isolated RNA had been reverse transcribed. This table comes from immunoSEQ multiplex PCR, and its TCRdb copy is limited to in-frame clones, with some not included. The sample carries tens of thousands of clones, under 75% recorded once. This CDR3 has 13 amino acids. Germline CDR1 SGHDN, CDR2 FVKESK. Trimming pared 0 bases from V and 4 bases from J, leaving 6 bases between. Sequencing input: stem cell memory CD4+ T cells from blood. The gene calls are TRBV14 and TRBJ1-1, with D unclear. The clonotype comes from a woman aged 25 to 39 with type 1 diabetes. CDR3 sequence reads: CASSQDRSTEAFF. CDR3 coding DNA: TGTGCCAGCAGCCAAGATCGTAGCACTGAAGCTTTCTTT.